This T cell receptor (beta chain) was sequenced during a study of blood T cell repertoires in COVID-19. About the study: Acute and convalescent COVID-19 specimens originated in the United States, Italy and Spain.

Per germline, CDR1 KGHSH and CDR2 LQKENI. Between the trimmed V and J ends, which lost 4 bases and 9 bases, there was a span of 13 bases. The CDR3 is 13 amino acids. In the study's own analysis: From reference gene primer amplification, estimates of nucleated cell counts were derived. Only in-frame clones appear in the TCRdb table, and some are missing; sequencing was by immunoSEQ multiplex PCR. The DNA was the basis for D and trimming; V, J and clone size are from that table. This sample carries around 170,000 clones, roughly 84% of them seen once, and the ten largest clones take 2.5% to 3.5%. This receptor was obtained from an older woman with acute or convalescent COVID-19. The sequenced sample was peripheral blood. The rearrangement uses TRBV18 and TRBJ2-1; TRBD2 might be the D (7 bases). The CDR3 DNA is TGTGCCAGCTCACAAATCGGGGGGCGTGAGCAGTTCTTC. Translated, it gives CASSQIGGREQFF.